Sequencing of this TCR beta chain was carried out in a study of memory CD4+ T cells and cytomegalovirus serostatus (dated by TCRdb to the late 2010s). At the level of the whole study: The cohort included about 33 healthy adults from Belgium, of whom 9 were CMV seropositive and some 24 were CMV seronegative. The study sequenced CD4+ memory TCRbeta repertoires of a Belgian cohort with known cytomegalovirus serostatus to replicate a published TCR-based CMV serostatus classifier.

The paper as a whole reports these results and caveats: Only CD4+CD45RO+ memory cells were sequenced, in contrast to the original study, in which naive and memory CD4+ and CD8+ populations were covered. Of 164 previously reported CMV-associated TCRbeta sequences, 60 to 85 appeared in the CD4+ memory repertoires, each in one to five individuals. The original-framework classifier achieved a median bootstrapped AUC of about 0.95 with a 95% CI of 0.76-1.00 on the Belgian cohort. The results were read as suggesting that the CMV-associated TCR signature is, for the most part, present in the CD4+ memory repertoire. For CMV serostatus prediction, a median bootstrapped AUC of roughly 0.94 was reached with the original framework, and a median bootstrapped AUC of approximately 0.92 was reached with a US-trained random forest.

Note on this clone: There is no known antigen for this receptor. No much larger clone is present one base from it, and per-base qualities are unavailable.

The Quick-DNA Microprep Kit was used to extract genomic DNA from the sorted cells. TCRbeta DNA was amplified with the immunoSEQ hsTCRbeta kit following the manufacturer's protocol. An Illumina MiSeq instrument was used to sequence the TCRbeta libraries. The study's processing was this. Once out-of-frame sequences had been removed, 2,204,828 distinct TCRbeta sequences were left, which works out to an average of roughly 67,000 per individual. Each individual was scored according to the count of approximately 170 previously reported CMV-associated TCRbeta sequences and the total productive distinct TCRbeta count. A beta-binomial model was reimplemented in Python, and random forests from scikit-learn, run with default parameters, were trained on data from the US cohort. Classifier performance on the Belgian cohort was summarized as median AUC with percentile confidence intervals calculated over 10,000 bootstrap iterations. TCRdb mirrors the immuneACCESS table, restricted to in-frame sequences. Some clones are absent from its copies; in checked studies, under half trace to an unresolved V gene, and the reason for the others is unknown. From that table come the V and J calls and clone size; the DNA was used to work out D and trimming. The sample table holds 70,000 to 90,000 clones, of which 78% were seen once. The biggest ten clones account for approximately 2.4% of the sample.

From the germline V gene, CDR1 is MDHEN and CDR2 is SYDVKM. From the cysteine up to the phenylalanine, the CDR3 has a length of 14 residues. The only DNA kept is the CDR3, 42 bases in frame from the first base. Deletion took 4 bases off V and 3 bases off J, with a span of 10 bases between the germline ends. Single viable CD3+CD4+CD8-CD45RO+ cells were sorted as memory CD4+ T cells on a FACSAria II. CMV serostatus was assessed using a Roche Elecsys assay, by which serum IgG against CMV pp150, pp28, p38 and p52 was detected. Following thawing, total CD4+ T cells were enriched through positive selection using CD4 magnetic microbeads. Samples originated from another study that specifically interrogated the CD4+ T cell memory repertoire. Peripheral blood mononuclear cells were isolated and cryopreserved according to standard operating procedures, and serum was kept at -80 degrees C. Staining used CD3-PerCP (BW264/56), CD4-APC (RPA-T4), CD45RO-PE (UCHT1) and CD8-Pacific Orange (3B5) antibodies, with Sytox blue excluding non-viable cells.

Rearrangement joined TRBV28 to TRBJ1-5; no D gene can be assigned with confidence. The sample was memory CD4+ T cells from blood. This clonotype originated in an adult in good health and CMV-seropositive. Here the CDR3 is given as CASSSSRPNQPQHF. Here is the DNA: TGTGCCAGCAGTTCCAGCCGACCCAATCAGCCCCAGCATTTT.